The clone carrying this T cell receptor (beta chain) was seen at least ten times. What it binds is unknown. Trimming took 1 base from V and 7 from J, leaving 13 bases between them. Germline loops: CDR1 SEHNR, CDR2 FQNEAQ (reference sequence). The CDR3 runs to 14 residues. TCRdb re-analysed the RT-PCR reads in MiXCR, keeping a single row per CDR3 protein. The table has around 850,000 distinct CDR3 sequences, approximately 18% seen once. The sample is drawn from a study of response to subunit inactivated influenza vaccine. Study results and limitations: Authors proposed each seasonal influenza vaccination draws in few new T cells.

The V and J genes are TRBV7-9 and TRBJ1-1; no firm D call. The material was PBMCs from blood, obtained roughly 5 days after vaccination. The TCR was taken from a man aged 50 or older who received an inactivated influenza vaccine. Here the CDR3 DNA reads TGTGCCAGCAGCTTAGTGTCGGGTTCGGGTGAAGCTTTCTTT. Its protein product is CASSLVSGSGEAFF.